The 26 T cell receptor beta chains presented below share a single source sample, sequenced in a study of control samples from healthy donors and cancer patients. The assay was immunoSEQ multiplex PCR, and TCRdb's table has in-frame clones only and misses some. This sample has fewer than 150,000 clones; 90% occur once, and the top ten carry 2% to 2.5%. The sequenced sample was blood. Source of these receptors: a man younger than 30 in good health.

The chain joins TRBV12-3 or TRBV12-4 to TRBJ2-2, with D unclear. This CDR3 region has 12 residues. V lost 2 bases and J lost 6, with 4 bases in between. The CDR3 nucleotides read TGTGCCAGCAGTTTACGTCCCGGGGAGCTGTTTTTT. Translating it yields CASSLRPGELFF.

The table lists this clone with a count of one. V and J are TRBV4-1 and TRBJ2-7, with D maybe TRBD2 (6 bases). This CDR3 comprises 14 residues. V gave up 1 base and J gave up 4 bases, with 11 bases separating them. Looked up from germline, CDR1 is MGHRA and CDR2 is YSYEKL. CDR3 DNA sequence: TGCGCCAGCAGCCAAGGGTCGGGGGATTACGAGCAGTACGTC. This gives the protein CASSQGSGDYEQYV.

The chain recombines TRBV12-3 or TRBV12-4 with TRBJ2-1; D unresolved. The CDR3 extends over 13 amino acids. Trimming left V 5 bases short and J 5 bases short, with 10 bases between. CDR3 residues: CASSDRLDNEQFF. CDR3 bases: TGTGCCAGCAGTGATCGACTTGACAATGAGCAGTTCTTC.

The chain has TRBV7-2 and TRBJ1-5; 7 positions agree with TRBD1. J lost 9 bases, V lost 2 bases, and 10 bases had no gene match. The CDR3 extends over 15 amino acids. Germline V gives CDR1 SGHTA, CDR2 FQGNSA. The CDR3 is CASSLMAGGLGPQHF. CDR3 coding DNA: TGTGCCAGCAGCTTAATGGCAGGGGGTCTGGGGCCCCAGCATTTT.

Here the CDR3 reads CASSFRSDGRAQYF. Written as DNA, the CDR3 is TGTGCCAGCAGCTTTAGGTCGGACGGTCGGGCGCAGTATTTT. V is TRBV11-2 and J is TRBJ2-3; no clear D. Trimming stripped 3 bases from V and 10 bases from J, with 17 bases between. This CDR3 has 14 residues. Germline-derived CDR1 and CDR2 are SGHAT and FQNNGV.

V and J are TRBV7-9 and TRBJ2-7; TRBD1 matches 9 bases. In germline, CDR1 is SEHNR, CDR2 FQNEAQ (reference sequence). There are 13 residues in the CDR3. Losses at the gene ends were 5 bases for V and 5 bases for J; bases not matched to a gene: 4. The CDR3 loop is CASSTGQGNEQYF. CDR3 in DNA: TGTGCCAGCAGCACGGGACAGGGTAACGAGCAGTACTTC. Using reference TRBV7-9 and TRBJ2-7 for the parts outside the CDR3, the full variable domain is DTGVSQNPRHKITKRGQNVTFRCDPISEHNRLYWYRQTLGQGPEFLTYFQNEAQLEKSRLLSDRFSAERPKGSFSTLEIQRTEQGDSAMYLCASSTGQGNEQYFGPGTRLTVT.

This chain uses TRBV6-2 or TRBV6-3 with TRBJ2-5; 13 bases align to TRBD2. This CDR3 has 15 amino acids. The J segment lost 4 bases and the V segment lost 5 bases, leaving 4 bases of the junction unmatched. CDR1 MNHEY and CDR2 SVGEGT come from the germline V gene. The CDR3 loop reads CASSNGLAGAETQYF. DNA for the CDR3: TGTGCCAGCAGTAACGGACTAGCGGGAGCAGAGACCCAGTACTTC.

This clone was counted once. This chain connects TRBV27 to TRBJ1-4, with D perhaps TRBD1 (6 bases). V gave up 2 bases and J gave up 8 bases, with 18 bases separating them. Germline values: CDR1 MNHEY, CDR2 SMNVEV (reference sequence). The CDR3 length is 16 residues. DNA of the CDR3: TGTGCCAGCAGTTTAGGAAGACAGGTAGTTGGGGAAAAACTGTTTTTT. Encoded protein: CASSLGRQVVGEKLFF.

The rearrangement links TRBV6-5 to TRBJ2-5; no definite D call. CDR3 length equals 14 residues. Germline assignment: CDR1 MNHEY and CDR2 SVGAGI. Between the trimmed V and J ends, which lost 7 bases and 7 bases, there was a span of 19 bases. In DNA, the CDR3 is TGTGCCAGCACCCCCGCGCCGCCGGTCGGGACCCAGTACTTC. Translation gives CASTPAPPVGTQYF.

This chain joins TRBV18 and TRBJ2-7; the D is unclear. The V gene lost 6 bases and the J gene lost 2 bases, with 11 bases spanning the gap. CDR3 length: 13 residues. CDR1 is KGHSH, CDR2 LQKENI, per germline. CDR3 nucleotides: TGTGCCAGCTCGGGCAGCGTGACCTACGAGCAGTACGTC. It yields the protein CASSGSVTYEQYV.

The chain links TRBV7-9 to TRBJ2-1; 7 nucleotides line up with TRBD1. CDR1 SEHNR and CDR2 FQNEAQ come from the germline V gene (reference sequence). This CDR3 is 16 amino acids long. The J segment lost 5 bases and the V segment lost 1 base, leaving 8 bases of the junction unmatched. The CDR3 region is CASSLGSTGAHNEQFF. The CDR3 nucleotides are TGTGCCAGCAGCTTAGGGTCAACAGGGGCCCACAATGAGCAGTTCTTC.

The V gene is TRBV9, the J gene TRBJ1-2; tentatively, D is TRBD1 (5 bases). The CDR3 has 14 amino acids. CDR1 and CDR2 (germline): SGDLS, YYNGEE. V lost 0 bases, J lost 2 bases, and 8 bases lay in between. Here the CDR3 DNA reads TGTGCCAGCAGCGTAGTAGACAGCAACTATGGCTACACCTTC. Protein sequence: CASSVVDSNYGYTF.

This chain connects TRBV25-1 to TRBJ2-7; D is perhaps TRBD1 (6 bases). The CDR3 has 15 amino acids. CDR1 and CDR2 from the germline V gene are MGHDK and SYGVNS. Trimming cost V 4 bases and J 3 bases, with 16 bases left between them. The CDR3 here is CASSANQGSNYEQYF. CDR3 sequence (DNA): TGTGCCAGCAGTGCTAATCAGGGGTCTAACTACGAGCAGTACTTC.

The genes are TRBV20-1 and TRBJ2-1; 7 bases align to TRBD1. The CDR3 spans 15 residues. J was trimmed by 1 base and V by 3 bases; bases with no gene match: 6. CDR1 is DFQATT, CDR2 SNEGSKA, per germline (reference sequence). The CDR3 bases are TGCAGTGCTAGTGGCGCCAGGGGGTCCTACAATGAGCAGTTCTTC. The encoded protein is CSASGARGSYNEQFF.

The chain combines TRBV10-2 with TRBJ2-7, with D possibly being TRBD2 (5 bases). Germline CDR1 reads WSHSY; CDR2 reads SAAADI. V was cut by 3 bases and J by 5 bases, with 8 bases left in between. The CDR3 contains 12 residues. This CDR3 reads CASSESSHEQYV. The DNA of the CDR3 is TGCGCCAGCAGTGAATCTAGCCACGAGCAGTACGTC.

The chain carries TRBV12-3 or TRBV12-4 and TRBJ1-1, with TRBD1 matching over 8 bases. V lost 5 bases to trimming and J lost 3 bases; unmatched junction nucleotides: 2. The CDR3 runs to 13 residues. Here the CDR3 DNA reads TGTGCCAGCAGTGGACAGGGCCACACTGAAGCTTTCTTT. This encodes CASSGQGHTEAFF.

CDR3 residues: CASRGTLFTDTQYF. DNA of the CDR3: TGTGCCTCCAGAGGGACTCTATTCACAGATACGCAGTATTTT. V and J are TRBV7-8 and TRBJ2-3, with a possible D match to TRBD2 (6 bases). CDR1 is SGHVS, CDR2 FQNEAQ, per germline. Trimming cost V 11 bases and J 2 bases, with 17 bases left between them. The CDR3 loop spans 14 amino acids.

The J gene is TRBJ2-7, the V gene TRBV4-1, with TRBD1 matching over 9 bases. This CDR3 comprises 16 residues. V dropped 5 bases and J dropped 3; count of bases not matched to a gene: 11. Germline CDR1 reads MGHRA; CDR2 reads YSYEKL. CDR3 coding DNA: TGCGCCAGCAGCAGAACCGGGACAGGGAATTACTACGAGCAGTACTTC. Translated: CASSRTGTGNYYEQYF.

This rearrangement joins TRBV6-1 to TRBJ1-5; no definite D call. Looked up from germline, CDR1 is MNHNS and CDR2 is SASEGT. V was shortened by 0 bases and J by 0 bases, with 9 bases between the two germline ends. This CDR3 region has 16 residues. The CDR3 DNA follows: TGTGCCAGCAGTGAAGCAGGAGTAAATAGCAATCAGCCCCAGCATTTT. Translating gives CASSEAGVNSNQPQHF.

This chain connects TRBV12-3 or TRBV12-4 to TRBJ1-4; 7 bases fit TRBD1. V trimming: 6 bases; J trimming: 5 bases; junction bases outside the gene matches: 3. The CDR3 runs 13 residues. In DNA form, the CDR3 reads TGTGCCAGCAGCGGACAGGCGAATGAAAAACTGTTTTTT. Protein sequence: CASSGQANEKLFF.

The rearrangement uses TRBV19 and TRBJ1-6, with 8 bases fitting TRBD1. V shed 8 bases and J 7 bases; nucleotides not matched to a gene: 4. Germline loops: CDR1 LNHDA, CDR2 SQIVND (reference sequence). This CDR3 region has 13 residues. The CDR3 DNA follows: TGTGCCAGTCGCAGACAGGGGAATTCACCCCTCCACTTT. Protein product: CASRRQGNSPLHF.

V gene TRBV7-9 combines with J gene TRBJ2-3; possible D gene TRBD2, 5 bases. The CDR3 sequence is 13 residues long. CDR1 and CDR2 (germline): SEHNR, FQNEAQ (reference sequence). V was clipped by 5 bases and J by 6 bases, with 12 bases between them. The CDR3 sequence is CASSPKTKDTQYF. The CDR3 region has the DNA TGTGCCAGCAGCCCAAAGACTAAGGATACGCAGTATTTT.

The CDR3 loop is CASSIEGSHRGTEAFF. The DNA for the CDR3 is TGTGCCAGTAGTATAGAGGGATCCCACAGGGGGACTGAAGCTTTCTTT. The chain has TRBV19 and TRBJ1-1, with 8 bases identical to TRBD1. With V trimmed by 0 bases and J by 5 bases, 8 bases remained unmatched. CDR1 is LNHDA and CDR2 is SQIVND in the germline V gene (reference sequence). The CDR3 sequence is 16 residues long.

The chain uses TRBV9 and TRBJ2-3, with 8 nucleotides matching TRBD2. The V gene end was trimmed by 2 bases and the J gene end by 4 bases; junction bases not matched to a gene: 6. The germline gives CDR1 SGDLS, CDR2 YYNGEE. CDR3 size: 15 residues. CDR3 loop: CASSVSGTGSDTQYF. The CDR3 nucleotides are TGTGCCAGCAGCGTTAGCGGGACGGGGTCAGATACGCAGTATTTT.

This sequence joins TRBV11-1 and TRBJ2-7; the D is unclear. In germline, CDR1 is SGHAT, CDR2 FQDESV (reference sequence). V lost 1 base, J lost 1 base, and 5 bases lay in between. This CDR3 has 13 amino acids. The CDR3 sequence is CASSLEESYEQYV. CDR3 DNA: TGTGCCAGCAGCTTAGAGGAGTCCTACGAGCAGTACGTC.

V is TRBV5-5 and J is TRBJ1-4; D is unclear. The CDR3 totals 14 residues. From germline, CDR1 is SGHKS and CDR2 YYEKEE (reference sequence). V lost 1 base and J 5 bases, leaving 9 bases between the germline ends. The CDR3 region is CASSLNRDNEKLFF. In DNA form, the CDR3 reads TGTGCCAGCAGCTTGAACAGAGACAATGAAAAACTGTTTTTT.